This T cell receptor (beta chain) was obtained from a study of blood T cell repertoires in COVID-19. Across the whole study: COVID-19 samples, acute and convalescent, were from the United States, Italy and Spain. T cells, B-cell-depleted T cells, or PBMCs provided the cDNA or gDNA that served as material.

This CDR3 comprises 17 residues. In germline, CDR1 is SGHNT, CDR2 YYREEE (reference sequence). V shed 0 bases, J shed 7 bases, and the junction held 8 bases outside the gene matches. As originally analysed: Amplification of reference gene primers was used by the study to estimate nucleated cell counts. Clones were read by immunoSEQ multiplex PCR, and TCRdb kept only the in-frame ones, dropping some. That table supplies the V and J calls and clone size; D and trimming were determined from the DNA. The sample has around 180,000 clones; around 90% are singletons. V is TRBV5-4 and J is TRBJ2-1, with 12 bases aligning to TRBD2. The receptor comes from a human donor in a cohort sampled during active COVID-19. The sample consisted of peripheral blood. The CDR3, as DNA: TGTGCCAGCAGCTTGGAAGTTCTAGCGGGGGGGCCGAATGAGCAGTTCTTC. This sequence encodes CASSLEVLAGGPNEQFF. Variable domain in full (rest from reference TRBV5-4 and TRBJ2-1): ETGVTQSPTHLIKTRGQQVTLRCSSQSGHNTVSWYQQALGQGPQFIFQYYREEENGRGNFPPRFSGLQFPNYSSELNVNALELDDSALYLCASSLEVLAGGPNEQFFGPGTRLTVL.